Described below is a single T cell receptor (beta chain) sequence and its context. Its matching antigen is unknown. This specimen belongs to a study of T cell repertoires in cytomegalovirus infection. TCRdb itself ran the reads through MiXCR, one entry per CDR3 protein. The repertoire includes around 430,000 distinct CDR3 sequences, more than 40% of them detected once, and around 45% sits in the top ten. CDR3 size: 15 residues. Germline assignment: CDR1 SGHTA and CDR2 FQGNSA. V gave up 3 bases and J gave up 1 base; unmatched junction bases: 5. General study results and limits: Dominant in the ex vivo response were TCR beta clonotypes restricted by HLA-C and specific for CMV.

The chain joins TRBV7-2 to TRBJ2-5, with 7 positions matching TRBD1. The sequence was collected from a human donor in good health (CMV status not recorded). Some clones in this sample may be carry-over from other donors' samples. The sequences come from cultured PBMCs, collected from culture after CMV antigen stimulation. CDR3 sequence: CASSLDRTFQETQYF. CDR3 coding DNA: TGTGCCAGCAGCTTGGACAGGACATTCCAAGAGACCCAGTACTTC.